Listed here are 11 T cell receptor beta chains from one sample, sequenced in a study of PD-1 blockade in classical Hodgkin lymphoma. Exposure to brentuximab vedotin varied, and each patient had relapsed following autologous stem cell transplantation. The assay was immunoSEQ multiplex PCR, and TCRdb's table has in-frame clones only and misses some. Of 30,000 to 40,000 clones listed, 65% to 90% are singletons. Specimen: peripheral blood mononuclear cells (PBMCs), collected at baseline. These receptors came from a human donor with classical Hodgkin lymphoma.

The V and J genes are TRBV4-2 and TRBJ2-1; D is undetermined. This CDR3 has 14 amino acids. The ends were cut back, 0 bases at V and 7 bases at J, with 10 bases in the middle. Germline loops: CDR1 LGHNA, CDR2 YNFKEQ. CDR3 residues: CASSQDLRWNEQFF. The CDR3, as DNA: TGTGCCAGCAGCCAAGATCTACGTTGGAATGAGCAGTTCTTC.

The rearrangement links TRBV7-2 to TRBJ1-1; D is uncertain. V lost 5 bases and J lost 7, with 14 bases in between. Germline values: CDR1 SGHTA, CDR2 FQGNSA. CDR3 length: 13 amino acids. In DNA form, the CDR3 reads TGTGCCAGCAGCCCCACCTTCCTGGGTGAAGCTTTCTTT. It codes for CASSPTFLGEAFF. Together with reference TRBV7-2 and TRBJ1-1, the CDR3 gives the full variable domain: GAGVSQSPSNKVTEKGKDVELRCDPISGHTALYWYRQSLGQGLEFLIYFQGNSAPDKSGLPSDRFSAERTGGSVSTLTIQRTQQEDSAVYLCASSPTFLGEAFFGQGTRLTVV.

The rearrangement links TRBV5-6 to TRBJ1-5; D is undetermined. The germline gives CDR1 SGHDT, CDR2 YYEEEE. The CDR3 is made up of 12 amino acids. Trimming took 0 bases from V and 7 from J, leaving 5 bases between them. CDR3 residues: CASSLGRQPQHF. DNA for the CDR3: TGTGCCAGCAGCTTGGGTCGGCAGCCCCAGCATTTT.

CDR3 sequence (DNA): TGTGCCAGCAGTGTTAACTATGGCTACACCTTC. It specifies CASSVNYGYTF. The gene calls are TRBV28 and TRBJ1-2; no clear D gene. Trimming stripped 5 bases from V and 1 base from J, with 2 bases between. The V gene's germline CDR1 is MDHEN and CDR2 SYDVKM. The CDR3 sequence is 11 residues long.

In this sample, this clone is medium-sized. The chain employs TRBV9 and TRBJ1-4; maybe TRBD1 (6 bases). Trimming shortened V by 3 bases and J by 10 bases, and 13 bases separated the two germline ends. There are 13 residues in the CDR3. Germline CDR1 and CDR2: SGDLS and YYNGEE. In DNA, the CDR3 is TGTGCCAGCAGCGCAGCCGAACAGGGAAAACTGTTTTTT. This gives the protein CASSAAEQGKLFF.

The chain recombines TRBV5-4 with TRBJ2-3, with 9 bases lining up with TRBD1. The germline CDR1 and CDR2 sequences are SGHNT and YYREEE (reference sequence). Trimming removed 4 bases from V and 3 bases from J; junction bases left unmatched: 3. This CDR3 contains 14 residues. The CDR3 region has the DNA TGTGCCAGCAGCCAAGGACAGGGGACAGATACGCAGTATTTT. Translation: CASSQGQGTDTQYF. Full variable domain (rest looked up from reference TRBV5-4 and TRBJ2-3): ETGVTQSPTHLIKTRGQQVTLRCSSQSGHNTVSWYQQALGQGPQFIFQYYREEENGRGNFPPRFSGLQFPNYSSELNVNALELDDSALYLCASSQGQGTDTQYFGPGTRLTVL.

The chain employs TRBV7-3 and TRBJ2-5; D gene ambiguous. Germline loops: CDR1 SGHTA, CDR2 FQGTGA. The CDR3 is made up of 13 amino acids. Trimming took 0 bases from V and 2 from J, leaving 4 bases between them. CDR3 sequence reads: CASSLTVQETQYF. The CDR3 DNA reads as TGTGCCAGCAGCTTAACGGTGCAAGAGACCCAGTACTTC.

The chain links TRBV29-1 to TRBJ2-2; TRBD2 might be the D (6 bases). V was cut by 4 bases and J by 5 bases, with 14 bases left in between. This CDR3 contains 14 residues. The germline CDR1 and CDR2 sequences are SQVTM and ANQGSEA. In nucleotides, the CDR3 is TGCAGCGTTGGTTCCATTGGGAGGACCGGGGAGCTGTTTTTT. Protein: CSVGSIGRTGELFF.

The rearrangement links TRBV7-3 to TRBJ2-1; TRBD2 matches 9 bases. The CDR3 has 18 residues. CDR1 and CDR2 from the germline V gene are SGHTA and FQGTGA. V trimming: 1 base; J trimming: 4 bases; junction bases outside the gene matches: 11. The CDR3 reads CASSLIAVASGGYNEQFF. DNA of the CDR3: TGTGCCAGCAGCTTAATCGCGGTTGCCAGCGGGGGGTACAATGAGCAGTTCTTC.

The gene calls are TRBV7-2 and TRBJ1-3; a possible D gene is TRBD1 (5 bases). The germline V and J ends were trimmed by 1 base and 2 bases, with 9 bases remaining between them. The CDR3 has 15 amino acids. The germline CDR1 and CDR2 sequences are SGHTA and FQGNSA. The CDR3 region is CASSLGAGTGNTIYF. CDR3 in DNA: TGTGCCAGCAGCTTAGGGGCAGGGACTGGAAACACCATATATTTT.

The gene calls are TRBV5-5 and TRBJ2-7, with D unresolved. CDR1 and CDR2 (germline): SGHKS, YYEKEE (reference sequence). The CDR3 contains 12 residues. V dropped 4 bases and J dropped 2 bases, with 7 bases sitting between them. CDR3 bases: TGTGCCAGCAGCCAATATACCTACGAGCAGTACTTC. This codes for CASSQYTYEQYF.